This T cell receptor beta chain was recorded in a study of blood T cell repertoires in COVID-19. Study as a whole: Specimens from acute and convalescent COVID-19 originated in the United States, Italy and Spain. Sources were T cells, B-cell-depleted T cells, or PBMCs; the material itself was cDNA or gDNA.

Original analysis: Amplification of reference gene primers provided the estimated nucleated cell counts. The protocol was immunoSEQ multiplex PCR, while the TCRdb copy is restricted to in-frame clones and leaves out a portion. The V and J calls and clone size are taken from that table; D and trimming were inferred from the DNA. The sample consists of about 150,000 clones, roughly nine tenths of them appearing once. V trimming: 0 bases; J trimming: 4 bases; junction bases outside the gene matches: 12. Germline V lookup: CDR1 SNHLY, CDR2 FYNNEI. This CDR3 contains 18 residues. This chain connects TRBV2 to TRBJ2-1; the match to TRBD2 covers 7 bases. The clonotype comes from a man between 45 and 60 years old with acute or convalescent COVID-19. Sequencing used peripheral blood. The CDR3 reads CASSEALWLAEPYNEQFF. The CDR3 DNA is TGTGCCAGCAGTGAAGCGTTATGGCTAGCGGAACCGTACAATGAGCAGTTCTTC.